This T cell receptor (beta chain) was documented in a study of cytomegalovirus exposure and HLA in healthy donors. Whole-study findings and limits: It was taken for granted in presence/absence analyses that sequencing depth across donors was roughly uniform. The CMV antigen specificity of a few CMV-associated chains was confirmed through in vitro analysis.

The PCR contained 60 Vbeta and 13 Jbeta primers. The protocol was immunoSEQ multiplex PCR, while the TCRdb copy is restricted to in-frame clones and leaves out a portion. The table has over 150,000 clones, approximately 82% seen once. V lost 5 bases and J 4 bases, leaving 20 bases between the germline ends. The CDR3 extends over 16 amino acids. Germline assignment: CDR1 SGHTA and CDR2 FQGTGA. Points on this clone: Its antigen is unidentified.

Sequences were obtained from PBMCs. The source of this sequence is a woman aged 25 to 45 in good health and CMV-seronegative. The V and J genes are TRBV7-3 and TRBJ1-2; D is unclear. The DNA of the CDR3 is TGTGCCAGCAGCGCCCCGATCGTGTTGCGGATCTATGGCTACACCTTC. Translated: CASSAPIVLRIYGYTF.